This entry lists 23 T cell receptor beta chains sequenced from one sample in a study of cytomegalovirus exposure and HLA in healthy donors. In the PCR, 60 Vbeta and 13 Jbeta primers were used. TCRdb's table, derived via immunoSEQ multiplex PCR, lists solely in-frame clones and lacks some. Of some 150,000 clones in the sample, roughly 70% were seen once. The material sequenced was PBMCs. These receptors were obtained from a woman in her 30s in good health and CMV-seronegative.

V is TRBV7-6 and J is TRBJ2-1; D is unclear. V dropped 0 bases and J dropped 2 bases, with 11 bases sitting between them. Germline CDR1 and CDR2: SGHVS and FNYEAQ. This CDR3 is built from 16 residues. CDR3 sequence (DNA): TGTGCCAGCAGCTTAGCGCTTGCGGATCCCTACAATGAGCAGTTCTTC. It translates to CASSLALADPYNEQFF.

In DNA form, the CDR3 reads TGTGCCAGCAGCTTGGACAGAAGGAACACTGAAGCTTTCTTT. Protein product: CASSLDRRNTEAFF. The genes are TRBV5-4 and TRBJ2-2; D uncertain. The J call is doubtful: the DNA matches TRBJ1-1 better. Germline CDR1 SGHNT, CDR2 YYREEE (reference sequence). This CDR3 comprises 14 residues.

The chain is built from TRBV6-6 and TRBJ2-1; TRBD2 is a possible D gene (5 bases). Germline assignment: CDR1 MNHNY and CDR2 SVGAGI (reference sequence). Trimming shortened V by 3 bases and J by 4 bases, and 13 bases separated the two germline ends. This CDR3 region has 15 residues. The CDR3 coding sequence is TGTGCCAGCAGTTATGGCGGGCCCAGTTACAATGAGCAGTTCTTC. Protein: CASSYGGPSYNEQFF.

This sequence joins TRBV7-3 and TRBJ2-2, with a tentative D call TRBD2 (5 bases). Deletions cut 1 base from V and 5 bases from J, with 11 bases between. The CDR3 consists of 15 residues. CDR1 is SGHTA and CDR2 is FQGTGA in the germline V gene. Here the CDR3 DNA reads TGTGCCAGCAGCTTAATGGTCAGAGGGACCGGGGAGCTGTTTTTT. Amino acid sequence: CASSLMVRGTGELFF.

The rearrangement joins TRBV27 to TRBJ2-1; 7 bases agree with TRBD2. This CDR3 contains 15 residues. Losses at the gene ends were 5 bases for V and 5 bases for J; bases not matched to a gene: 9. Germline CDR1 and CDR2: MNHEY and SMNVEV (reference sequence). The CDR3 coding sequence is TGTGCCAGCAGTGTACCCGGGACTAAAGACAATGAGCAGTTCTTC. Translation: CASSVPGTKDNEQFF.

The sample holds many counts of this clone. The chain links TRBV6-1 to TRBJ2-7; D perhaps matches TRBD2 (6 bases). This CDR3 is built from 15 residues. Germline-derived CDR1 and CDR2 are MNHNS and SASEGT. The V gene lost 2 bases and the J gene lost 5 bases, with 16 bases spanning the gap. The CDR3 bases are TGTGCCAGCAGTGAATTTGGCGGGGCCGCTAACGAGCAGTACTTC. Its protein is CASSEFGGAANEQYF.

The V gene is TRBV2, the J gene TRBJ2-1, with D possibly TRBD2 on 6 matching bases. CDR1 SNHLY and CDR2 FYNNEI come from the germline V gene. Trimming left V 2 bases short and J 5 bases short, with 16 bases between. The CDR3 loop spans 16 amino acids. CDR3 protein: CASSETGTAAHNEQFF. The DNA of the CDR3 is TGTGCCAGCAGTGAAACCGGGACTGCGGCCCACAATGAGCAGTTCTTC.

This clone appeared once. The chain is built from TRBV7-6 and TRBJ2-1; 7 bases are a match to TRBD2. The length of the CDR3 is 13 residues. Trimming cost V 7 bases and J 7 bases; bases outside gene matches: 7. CDR1 is SGHVS and CDR2 is FNYEAQ in the germline V gene. The CDR3 loop is CASTLGTMNEQFF. The CDR3 bases are TGTGCCAGCACCCTAGGGACTATGAATGAGCAGTTCTTC.

The chain links TRBV29-1 to TRBJ2-7; 10 bases are a match to TRBD1. Germline V gene data show CDR1 as SQVTM and CDR2 as ANQGSEA. V dropped 6 bases and J dropped 2; count of bases not matched to a gene: 16. This CDR3 has 17 amino acids. The CDR3 spells CSVSGTGVSSGAYEQYF. Here the CDR3 DNA reads TGCAGCGTGTCCGGGACAGGGGTATCGAGCGGCGCCTACGAGCAGTACTTC.

The chain joins TRBV2 to TRBJ1-1; D is undetermined. V gave up 5 bases and J gave up 0 bases, with 13 bases separating them. The V gene's germline CDR1 is SNHLY and CDR2 FYNNEI. The CDR3 contains 15 residues. The DNA for the CDR3 is TGTGCCAGCAGTCGGCCGACAATAATGAACACTGAAGCTTTCTTT. It is translated as CASSRPTIMNTEAFF.

The V gene is TRBV5-8, the J gene TRBJ2-7; TRBD1 matches 7 bases. V trimming: 4 bases; J trimming: 2 bases; junction bases outside the gene matches: 6. The CDR3 totals 14 residues. The germline CDR1 and CDR2 sequences are SGHTS and YDEGEE. DNA for the CDR3: TGTGCCAGCAGCCTCCGGGACAGAGCCTACGAGCAGTACTTC. Protein product: CASSLRDRAYEQYF. The full variable domain, its missing parts supplied by reference TRBV5-8 and TRBJ2-7, is EAGVTQSPTHLIKTRGQQATLRCSPISGHTSVYWYQQALGLGLQFLLWYDEGEERNRGNFPPRFSGRQFPNYSSELNVNALELEDSALYLCASSLRDRAYEQYFGPGTRLTVT.

This chain links TRBV13 with TRBJ2-3, with 11 bases that match TRBD1. Germline V gives CDR1 PRHDT, CDR2 FYEKMQ (reference sequence). V trimming: 2 bases; J trimming: 5 bases; junction bases outside the gene matches: 3. The CDR3 contains 15 residues. The CDR3, as DNA: TGTGCCAGCAGCTTAAGGGACAGGGGGTTAGATACGCAGTATTTT. It codes for CASSLRDRGLDTQYF.

CDR3 amino acids: CASRETGAVDTEAFF. CDR3 nucleotide sequence: TGTGCCAGCAGAGAGACAGGGGCAGTAGACACTGAAGCTTTCTTT. The V call is TRBV2, the J call TRBJ1-1; 8 bases line up with TRBD1. The V gene end was trimmed by 6 bases and the J gene end by 3 bases; junction bases not matched to a gene: 9. The CDR3 is 15 amino acids. From germline, CDR1 is SNHLY and CDR2 FYNNEI.

This rearrangement joins TRBV4-1 to TRBJ2-1; D possibly corresponds to TRBD2 (6 bases). The length of the CDR3 is 15 residues. Germline V gives CDR1 MGHRA, CDR2 YSYEKL. Trimming shortened V by 4 bases and J by 2 bases, and 12 bases separated the two germline ends. CDR3 DNA: TGCGCCAGCAGCCCGCGGGACTCGCCCTACAATGAGCAGTTCTTC. Translated: CASSPRDSPYNEQFF.

V gene TRBV7-2 combines with J gene TRBJ2-5; 9 bases are a match to TRBD2. Germline V lookup: CDR1 SGHTA, CDR2 FQGNSA. The CDR3 runs to 18 residues. Trimming cost V 1 base and J 2 bases; bases outside gene matches: 11. CDR3 in amino acids: CASSLVGGAGGRQETQYF. CDR3 in DNA: TGTGCCAGCAGCTTAGTAGGGGGAGCGGGAGGCCGGCAAGAGACCCAGTACTTC. The entire variable domain, with the rest obtained from reference TRBV7-2 and TRBJ2-5, is as follows: GAGVSQSPSNKVTEKGKDVELRCDPISGHTALYWYRQSLGQGLEFLIYFQGNSAPDKSGLPSDRFSAERTGGSVSTLTIQRTQQEDSAVYLCASSLVGGAGGRQETQYFGPGTRLLVL.

The V and J genes are TRBV2 and TRBJ2-3, with TRBD2 matching 9 bases. This CDR3 spans 13 amino acids. The germline CDR1 and CDR2 sequences are SNHLY and FYNNEI. The chain's CDR3 is CGGKREGTDTQYF. In nucleotides, the CDR3 is TGTGGGGGCAAGCGGGAGGGCACAGATACGCAGTATTTT.

This chain joins TRBV28 and TRBJ2-3, with D possibly matching TRBD2 (6 bases). Looked up from germline, CDR1 is MDHEN and CDR2 is SYDVKM. The germline V and J ends were trimmed by 5 bases and 3 bases, with 21 bases remaining between them. The CDR3 loop spans 17 amino acids. The chain's CDR3 is CASSQRLGGALTDTQYF. Here the CDR3 DNA reads TGTGCCAGCAGTCAACGCCTCGGAGGGGCATTGACAGATACGCAGTATTTT.

V gene TRBV29-1 combines with J gene TRBJ2-7; 10 bases fit TRBD1. Germline V gives CDR1 SQVTM, CDR2 ANQGSEA. CDR3 length: 13 amino acids. The V and J ends lost 5 bases and 3 bases, in that order; junction bases with no gene match: 4. The CDR3 is CSVKGQGNYEQYF. CDR3 DNA: TGCAGCGTTAAGGGACAGGGGAACTACGAGCAGTACTTC.

This clone was seen a handful of times. The V and J genes are TRBV7-4 and TRBJ1-5, with unresolved D. Germline values: CDR1 SGHVT, CDR2 SQSDAQ. Trimming removed 6 bases at V and 1 base at J, with 10 bases between. CDR3 length: 14 residues. Here the CDR3 reads CASRPGLSNQPQHF. The DNA of the CDR3 is TGTGCCAGCAGGCCGGGTCTCAGCAATCAGCCCCAGCATTTT.

This rearrangement joins TRBV5-4 to TRBJ2-5; a possible D gene is TRBD2 (7 bases). CDR3 length: 17 amino acids. Per the germline V gene, CDR1 is SGHNT and CDR2 is YYREEE (reference sequence). Trimming removed 0 bases from V and 3 bases from J, with 18 bases in between. This CDR3 is CASSLVGGGGPEETQYF. CDR3 coding DNA: TGTGCCAGCAGCTTGGTGGGGGGGGGCGGGCCAGAAGAGACCCAGTACTTC.

The chain uses TRBV2 and TRBJ2-1; D gene uncertain. The CDR3 loop spans 11 amino acids. The V end lost 6 bases, the J end lost 10 bases, and 10 bases lay between the germline ends. Germline V gene data show CDR1 as SNHLY and CDR2 as FYNNEI. CDR3: CASRVNIEQFF. The DNA for the CDR3 is TGTGCCAGCAGGGTAAACATAGAGCAGTTCTTC. Using reference TRBV2 and TRBJ2-1 for the parts outside the CDR3, the full variable domain is EPEVTQTPSHQVTQMGQEVILRCVPISNHLYFYWYRQILGQKVEFLVSFYNNEISEKSEIFDDQFSVERPDGSNFTLKIRSTKLEDSAMYFCASRVNIEQFFGPGTRLTVL.

This clone was observed once. This chain uses TRBV30 with TRBJ2-3; possibly TRBD2 for D (6 bases). This CDR3 region has 15 residues. V was clipped by 5 bases and J by 0 bases, with 15 bases between them. The germline CDR1 and CDR2 sequences are GTSNPN and SVGIG (reference sequence). DNA for the CDR3: TGTGCCTGGGGGCGGGACGGTTATAGCACAGATACGCAGTATTTT. Its protein is CAWGRDGYSTDTQYF.

V and J are TRBV28 and TRBJ1-4, with TRBD1 matching over 7 bases. The CDR3 covers 13 residues. V was clipped by 6 bases and J by 6 bases; unmatched bases: 4. Germline lookup yields CDR1 MDHEN and CDR2 SYDVKM. The CDR3 DNA reads as TGTGCCAGCAGAGCCAGGGGGTATGAAAAACTGTTTTTT. Translating gives CASRARGYEKLFF. Full variable domain (remainder filled in from reference TRBV28 and TRBJ1-4): DVKVTQSSRYLVKRTGEKVFLECVQDMDHENMFWYRQDPGLGLRLIYFSYDVKMKEKGDIPEGYSVSREKKERFSLILESASTNQTSMYLCASRARGYEKLFFGSGTQLSVL.